This is a list of T cell receptor beta chains from one sample in a study of breast tumors, draining lymph nodes, adjacent tissues. One entry per CDR3 protein results from TCRdb running MiXCR on the multiplex PCR reads. Of 250,000 or so distinct CDR3 sequences listed, 30% are singletons. The sample taken for sequencing was axillary lymph node tissue. These receptors were obtained from a female donor with breast cancer. Some clones in this sample may be carry-over from other donors' samples. CDR3s include the opening cysteine and the closing phenylalanine or tryptophan. The order of the fields is J gene, clone size, D gene, V gene, CDR3 DNA, CDR3 protein. The D gene is left open where the match is weak. Only part of the rows carry a size: once, few, many, or a class if the clone is expanded.

>TRBJ2-1|-|-|TRBV7-9
TGTGCCAGCAGTTTTTCTGTGCTAGTCGTGAGGCAGTTCTTC
CASSFSVLVVRQFF
>TRBJ1-5|many|-|TRBV20-1
TGCAGTGCCGGGGGACAACCGAATCAGCCCCAGCATTTT
CSAGGQPNQPQHF
>TRBJ2-1|many|-|TRBV20-1
TGCAGTGCCCTGGGGGAGCCAAAAAACAATGAGCAGTTCTTC
CSALGEPKNNEQFF
>TRBJ1-4|-|TRBD1|TRBV28
TGTGCCAGCGGCCTGACAGGGGTCGAAAAACTGTTTTTT
CASGLTGVEKLFF
>TRBJ2-5|many|-|TRBV4-2
TGTGCCAGCAGCCCCGGGACTCGCCAAGAGACCCAGTACTTC
CASSPGTRQETQYF
>TRBJ2-2|-|-|TRBV9
TGTGCCAGCAGCGTAGTGGGTTTGGACACCGGGGAGCTGTTTTTT
CASSVVGLDTGELFF
>TRBJ2-1|many|TRBD2|TRBV5-8
TGTGCCAGCAGCTTGTCTCTAGCGGGAGGTCTCAATGAGCAGTTCTTC
CASSLSLAGGLNEQFF
>TRBJ2-3|many|TRBD2|TRBV29-1
TGCAGCGTTGGGGGTAGCGGGGGGGGCACAGATACGCAGTATTTT
CSVGGSGGGTDTQYF
>TRBJ2-3|many|-|TRBV24-1
TGTGCCACCAGTGACCCCCTCTCTGACACAGATACGCAGTATTTT
CATSDPLSDTDTQYF
>TRBJ1-1|-|-|TRBV3-1
TGTGCCAGCCACGGCCGGTCTGAAGCTTTCTTT
CASHGRSEAFF
>TRBJ1-3|-|-|TRBV6-5
TGTGCCAGCAGTCACTCCGACAGGGGAAACACCATATATTTT
CASSHSDRGNTIYF
>TRBJ1-4|many|-|TRBV15
TGTGCCACCAGCTTAGCCATACCGGGAGATAATGAAAAACTGTTTTTT
CATSLAIPGDNEKLFF
>TRBJ1-5|many|-|TRBV6-7
TGTGCCACCAACGGAGGGACGCAGCCCCAGCATTTT
CATNGGTQPQHF
>TRBJ2-7|many|-|TRBV20-1
TGCAGTGCCCAGAACCTCTACCAGGGGGGCGAGCAGTACTTC
CSAQNLYQGGEQYF
>TRBJ2-5|many|TRBD1|TRBV5-5
TGTGCCAGCAGCTTGGGGGAGGCTTGGACAGGGGGCATCGAGACCCAGTACTTC
CASSLGEAWTGGIETQYF
>TRBJ1-4|-|TRBD1|TRBV24-1
TGTGCCACTCAGGACAGGGTGGATGAAAGACTGTTTTTT
CATQDRVDERLFF
>TRBJ2-3|many|-|TRBV19
TGTGCCAGTAGTATAGCCGATACGCAGTATTTT
CASSIADTQYF
>TRBJ2-6|few|-|TRBV7-2
TGTGCCTGGAGTTCGCGCCGTACAAGCCCTGGGGCCAACGTCCTGACTTTC
CAWSSRRTSPGANVLTF
>TRBJ2-7|many|-|TRBV12-3/TRBV12-4
TGTGCCAGCAGCCCCGTCGGCGGGAATACCGAGCAGTACTTC
CASSPVGGNTEQYF
>TRBJ2-5|-|TRBD2|TRBV24-1
TGTGCCACCAAGGACGGGGGGGGCAGTCAAGAGACCCAGTACTTC
CATKDGGGSQETQYF
>TRBJ1-2|-|-|TRBV19
TGTGCCGGTAACGATGGACAGCCCTATGGCCACACCTTC
CAGNDGQPYGHTF
>TRBJ2-3|-|TRBD2|TRBV6-1
TGTGCCAGCGGTGTCCTTGTAAGCGGGATTTGGACAGATACGCAGTATTTT
CASGVLVSGIWTDTQYF